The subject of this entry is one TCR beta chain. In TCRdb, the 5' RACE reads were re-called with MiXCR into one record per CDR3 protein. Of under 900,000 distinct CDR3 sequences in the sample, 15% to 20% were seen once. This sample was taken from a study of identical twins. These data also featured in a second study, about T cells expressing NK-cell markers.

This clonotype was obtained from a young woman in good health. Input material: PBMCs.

The CDR3 is CATKDRWNTEAFF. CDR3 DNA sequence: TGTGCCACCAAAGACAGATGGAACACTGAAGCTTTCTTT. The V call is TRBV15, the J call TRBJ1-1; D is possibly TRBD1 (5 bases). With 7 bases removed from V and 1 base from J, the gap between germline ends came to 10 bases. Germline CDR1 is LNHNV and CDR2 is YYDKDF (reference sequence). The CDR3 loop spans 13 amino acids. Supplemented by reference TRBV15 and TRBJ1-1, the full variable domain reads DAMVIQNPRYQVTQFGKPVTLSCSQTLNHNVMYWYQQKSSQAPKLLFHYYDKDFNNEADTPDNFQSRRPNTSFCFLDIRSPGLGDTAMYLCATKDRWNTEAFFGQGTRLTVV.